This T cell receptor beta chain appears in the sequencing data of a study of identical twins. Using its own MiXCR run on the 5' RACE reads, TCRdb lists one record per CDR3 protein. The top ten hold 4% to 5.5% of the sample, which has over 600,000 distinct CDR3 sequences, around 20% seen once. This clonotype was seen a handful of times. This CDR3 has 14 amino acids. V lost 3 bases and J lost 4; bases outside the gene matches: 6. Germline V CDR1 and CDR2: DFQATT, SNEGSKA (reference sequence). These data also formed part of another study, on T cells expressing NK-cell markers.

Sequencing was performed on PBMCs. The chain employs TRBV20-1 and TRBJ2-7, with TRBD2 identical over 10 bases. The sequence came from a woman aged 18-29 years in good health. In nucleotides, the CDR3 is TGCAGTGCTAGGTCTAGCGGGGGCCGATACGAGCAGTACTTC. Protein: CSARSSGGRYEQYF.